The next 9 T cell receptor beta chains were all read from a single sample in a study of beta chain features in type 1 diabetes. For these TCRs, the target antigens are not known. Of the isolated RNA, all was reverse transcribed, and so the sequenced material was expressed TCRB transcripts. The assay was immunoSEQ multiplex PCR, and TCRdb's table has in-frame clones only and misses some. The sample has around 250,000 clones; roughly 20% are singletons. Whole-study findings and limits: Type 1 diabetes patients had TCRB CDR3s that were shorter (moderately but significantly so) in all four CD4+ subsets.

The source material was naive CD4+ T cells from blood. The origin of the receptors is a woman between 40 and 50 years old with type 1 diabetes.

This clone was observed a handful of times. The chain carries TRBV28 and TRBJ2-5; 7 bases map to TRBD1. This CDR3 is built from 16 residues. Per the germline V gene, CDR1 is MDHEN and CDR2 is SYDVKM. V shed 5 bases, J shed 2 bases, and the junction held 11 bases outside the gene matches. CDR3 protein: CASSLLQGLGQETQYF. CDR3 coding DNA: TGTGCCAGCAGTCTTCTACAGGGGCTCGGGCAAGAGACCCAGTACTTC.

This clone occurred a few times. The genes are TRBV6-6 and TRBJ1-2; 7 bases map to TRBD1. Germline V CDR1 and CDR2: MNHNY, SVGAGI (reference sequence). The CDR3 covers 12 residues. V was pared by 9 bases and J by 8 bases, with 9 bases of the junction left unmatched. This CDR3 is CASSGQDGGYTF. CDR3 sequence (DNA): TGTGCCAGTTCCGGACAGGATGGGGGCTACACCTTC.

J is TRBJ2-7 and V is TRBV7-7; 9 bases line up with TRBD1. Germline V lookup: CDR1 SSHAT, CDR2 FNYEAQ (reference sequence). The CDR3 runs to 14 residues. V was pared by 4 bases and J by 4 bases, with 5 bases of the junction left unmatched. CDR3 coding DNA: TGTGCCAGCAGCTCGGGACAGGGTAATTACGAGCAGTACTTC. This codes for CASSSGQGNYEQYF.

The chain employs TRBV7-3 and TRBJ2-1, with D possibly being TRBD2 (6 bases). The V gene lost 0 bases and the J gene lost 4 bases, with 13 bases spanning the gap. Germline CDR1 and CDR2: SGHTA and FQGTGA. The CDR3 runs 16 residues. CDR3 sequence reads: CASSLTPGLGYNEQFF. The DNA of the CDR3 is TGTGCCAGCAGCTTAACCCCGGGACTTGGATACAATGAGCAGTTCTTC.

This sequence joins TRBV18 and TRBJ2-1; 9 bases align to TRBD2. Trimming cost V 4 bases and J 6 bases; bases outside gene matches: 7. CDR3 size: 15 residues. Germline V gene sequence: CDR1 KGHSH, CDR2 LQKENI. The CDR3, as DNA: TGTGCCAGCTCACTTCGACTAGCGGACCTCAATGAGCAGTTCTTC. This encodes CASSLRLADLNEQFF.

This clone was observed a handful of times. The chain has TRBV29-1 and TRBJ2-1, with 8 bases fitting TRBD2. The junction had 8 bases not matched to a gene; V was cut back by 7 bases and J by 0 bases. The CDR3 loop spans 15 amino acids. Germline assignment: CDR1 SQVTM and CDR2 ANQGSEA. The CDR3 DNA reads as TGCAGCGATACCTTAGCGGGGCTCTCCTACAATGAGCAGTTCTTC. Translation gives CSDTLAGLSYNEQFF.

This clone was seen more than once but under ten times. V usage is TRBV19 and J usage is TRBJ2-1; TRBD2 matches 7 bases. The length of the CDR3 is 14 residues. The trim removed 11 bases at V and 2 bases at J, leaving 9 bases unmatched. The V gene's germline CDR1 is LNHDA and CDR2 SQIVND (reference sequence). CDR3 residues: CAVGRGGTYNEQFF. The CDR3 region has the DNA TGTGCCGTTGGGAGGGGCGGGACCTACAATGAGCAGTTCTTC.

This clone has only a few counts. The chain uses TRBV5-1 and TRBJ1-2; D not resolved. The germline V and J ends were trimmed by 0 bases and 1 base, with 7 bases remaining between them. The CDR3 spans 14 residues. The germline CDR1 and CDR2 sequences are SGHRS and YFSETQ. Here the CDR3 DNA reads TGCGCCAGCAGCTTGGGAGTCCTTAACTATGGCTACACCTTC. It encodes CASSLGVLNYGYTF.

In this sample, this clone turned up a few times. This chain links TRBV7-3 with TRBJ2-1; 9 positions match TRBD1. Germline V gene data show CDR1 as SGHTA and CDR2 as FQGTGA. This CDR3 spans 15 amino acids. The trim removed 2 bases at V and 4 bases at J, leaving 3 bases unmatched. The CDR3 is CASSLLGQGYNEQFF. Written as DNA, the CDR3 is TGTGCCAGCAGCTTACTGGGACAGGGATACAATGAGCAGTTCTTC.